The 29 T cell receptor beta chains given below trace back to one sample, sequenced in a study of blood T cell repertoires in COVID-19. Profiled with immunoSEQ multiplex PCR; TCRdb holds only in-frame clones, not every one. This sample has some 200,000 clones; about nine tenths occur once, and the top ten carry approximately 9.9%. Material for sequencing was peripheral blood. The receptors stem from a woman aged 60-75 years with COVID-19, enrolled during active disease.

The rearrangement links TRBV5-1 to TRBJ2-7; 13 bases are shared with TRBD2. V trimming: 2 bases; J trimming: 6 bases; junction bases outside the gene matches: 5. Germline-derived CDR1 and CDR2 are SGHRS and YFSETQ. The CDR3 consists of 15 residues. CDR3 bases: TGCGCCAGCAGCTTCCGGACTAGCGGGAGTACCGAGCAGTACTTC. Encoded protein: CASSFRTSGSTEQYF.

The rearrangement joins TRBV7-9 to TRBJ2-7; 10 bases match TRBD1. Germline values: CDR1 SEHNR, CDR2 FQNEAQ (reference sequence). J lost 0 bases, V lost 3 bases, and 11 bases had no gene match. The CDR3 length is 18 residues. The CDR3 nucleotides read TGTGCCAGCAGCTTCGGTTTGGGGGGACAGGGGAGCTCCTACGAGCAGTACTTC. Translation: CASSFGLGGQGSSYEQYF.

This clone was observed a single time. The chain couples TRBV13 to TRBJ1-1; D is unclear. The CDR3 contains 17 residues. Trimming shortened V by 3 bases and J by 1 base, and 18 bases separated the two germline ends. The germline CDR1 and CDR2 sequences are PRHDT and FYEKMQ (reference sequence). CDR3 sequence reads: CASSFEPLGEGNTEAFF. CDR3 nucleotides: TGTGCCAGCAGCTTCGAACCCCTGGGCGAAGGGAACACTGAAGCTTTCTTT.

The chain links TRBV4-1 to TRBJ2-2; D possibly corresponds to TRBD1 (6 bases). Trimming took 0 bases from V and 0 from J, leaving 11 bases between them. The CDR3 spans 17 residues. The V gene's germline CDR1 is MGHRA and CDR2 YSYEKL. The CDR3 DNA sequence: TGCGCCAGCAGCCAAGATAATAGGGGGACGAACACCGGGGAGCTGTTTTTT. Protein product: CASSQDNRGTNTGELFF.

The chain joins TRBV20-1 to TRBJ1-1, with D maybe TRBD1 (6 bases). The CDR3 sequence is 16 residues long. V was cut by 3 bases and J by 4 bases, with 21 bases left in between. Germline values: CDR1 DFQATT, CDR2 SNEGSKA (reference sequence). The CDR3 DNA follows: TGCAGTGCTAGTCTTACAGGGAGAAGGGTAGGCACTGAAGCTTTCTTT. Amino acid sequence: CSASLTGRRVGTEAFF.

Here the CDR3 reads CASSFTAKNTEAFF. DNA of the CDR3: TGTGCCAGCAGTTTTACAGCAAAGAACACTGAAGCTTTCTTT. This chain connects TRBV27 to TRBJ1-1; no reliable D call. This CDR3 spans 14 amino acids. Trimming shortened V by 3 bases and J by 1 base, and 9 bases separated the two germline ends. Germline V gene lookup returns CDR1 MNHEY and CDR2 SMNVEV (reference sequence).

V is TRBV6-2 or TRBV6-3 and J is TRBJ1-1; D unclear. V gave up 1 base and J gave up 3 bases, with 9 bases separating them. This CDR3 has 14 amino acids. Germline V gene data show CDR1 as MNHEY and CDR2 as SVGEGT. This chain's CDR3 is CASSYLSTDTEAFF. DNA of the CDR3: TGTGCCAGCAGTTACTTGTCTACGGACACTGAAGCTTTCTTT.

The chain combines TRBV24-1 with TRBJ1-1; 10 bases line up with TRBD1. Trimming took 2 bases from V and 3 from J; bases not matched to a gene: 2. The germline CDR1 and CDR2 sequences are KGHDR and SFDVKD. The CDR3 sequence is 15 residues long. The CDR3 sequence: CATSDSGTGDTEAFF. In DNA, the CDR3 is TGTGCCACCAGTGATTCAGGGACAGGGGACACTGAAGCTTTCTTT.

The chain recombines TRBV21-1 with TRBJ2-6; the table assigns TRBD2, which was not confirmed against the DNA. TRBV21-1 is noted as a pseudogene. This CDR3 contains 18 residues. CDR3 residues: CASSKVQDGGTGANVLTF. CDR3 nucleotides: TGTGCCAGCAGCAAAGTTCAGGACGGGGGAACTGGGGCCAACGTCCTGACTTTC.

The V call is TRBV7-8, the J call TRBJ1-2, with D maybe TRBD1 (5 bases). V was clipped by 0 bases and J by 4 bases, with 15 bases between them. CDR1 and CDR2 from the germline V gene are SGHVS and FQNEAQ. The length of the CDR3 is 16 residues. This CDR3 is CASSLASAGDLYGYTF. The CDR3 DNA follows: TGTGCCAGCAGCTTAGCCTCAGCGGGGGACCTCTATGGCTACACCTTC.

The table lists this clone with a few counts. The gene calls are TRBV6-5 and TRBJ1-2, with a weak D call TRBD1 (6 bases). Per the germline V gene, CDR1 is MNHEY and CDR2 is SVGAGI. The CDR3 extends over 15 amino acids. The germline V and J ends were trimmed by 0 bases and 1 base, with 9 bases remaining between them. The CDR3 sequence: CASSYSKGDNYGYTF. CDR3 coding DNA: TGTGCCAGCAGTTACTCGAAGGGGGATAACTATGGCTACACCTTC.

CDR3 in amino acids: CASSQDARGLPLRTEQYF. The CDR3 nucleotides read TGCGCCAGCAGCCAAGACGCTAGGGGACTACCCCTGAGAACCGAGCAGTACTTC. V gene TRBV4-3 combines with J gene TRBJ2-7; 7 bases match TRBD2. The germline V gene has CDR1 LGHNA and CDR2 YSLEER. Unmatched junction bases numbered 17, after V lost 0 bases and J lost 6 bases. This CDR3 has 18 amino acids.

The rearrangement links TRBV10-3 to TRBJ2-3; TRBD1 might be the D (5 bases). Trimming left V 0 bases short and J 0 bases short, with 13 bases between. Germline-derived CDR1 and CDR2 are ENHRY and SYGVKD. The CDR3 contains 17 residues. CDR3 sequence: CAISESRTGSSTDTQYF. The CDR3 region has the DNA TGTGCCATCAGTGAGTCGAGAACAGGTTCTAGCACAGATACGCAGTATTTT.

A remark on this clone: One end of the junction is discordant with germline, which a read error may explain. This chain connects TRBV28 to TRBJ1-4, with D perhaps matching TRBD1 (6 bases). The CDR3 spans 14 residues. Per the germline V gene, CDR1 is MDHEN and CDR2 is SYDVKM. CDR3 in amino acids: CASSFLGANEKLFF. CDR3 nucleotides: TGTGCCAGCAGTTTTTTGGGGGCTAACGAAAAACTGTTTTTT.

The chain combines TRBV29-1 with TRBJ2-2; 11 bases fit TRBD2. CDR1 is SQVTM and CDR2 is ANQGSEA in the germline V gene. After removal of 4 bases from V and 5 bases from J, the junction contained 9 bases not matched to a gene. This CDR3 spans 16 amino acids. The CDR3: CSVGLLAGEVTGELFF. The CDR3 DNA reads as TGCAGCGTTGGGTTACTAGCGGGAGAGGTTACCGGGGAGCTGTTTTTT.

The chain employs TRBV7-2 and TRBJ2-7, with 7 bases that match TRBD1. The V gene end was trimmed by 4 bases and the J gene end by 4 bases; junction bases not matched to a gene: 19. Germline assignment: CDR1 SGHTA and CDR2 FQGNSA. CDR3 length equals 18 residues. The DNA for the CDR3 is TGTGCCAGCAGCTCCCTCGGGACAGTGGTAATTGGCCCGTACGAGCAGTACTTC. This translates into CASSSLGTVVIGPYEQYF.

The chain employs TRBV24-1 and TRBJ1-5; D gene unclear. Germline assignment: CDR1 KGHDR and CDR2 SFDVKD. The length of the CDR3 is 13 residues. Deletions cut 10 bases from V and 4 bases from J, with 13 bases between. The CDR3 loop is CATGDRFNQPQHF. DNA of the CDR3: TGTGCCACGGGAGACCGGTTTAATCAGCCCCAGCATTTT.

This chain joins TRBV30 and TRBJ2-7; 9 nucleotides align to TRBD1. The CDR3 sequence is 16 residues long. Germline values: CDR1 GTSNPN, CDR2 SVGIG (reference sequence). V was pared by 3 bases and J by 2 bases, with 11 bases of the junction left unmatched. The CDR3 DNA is TGTGCCTGGAGGGGCGTCCACGGACAGGGGCCCTACGAGCAGTACTTC. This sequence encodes CAWRGVHGQGPYEQYF.

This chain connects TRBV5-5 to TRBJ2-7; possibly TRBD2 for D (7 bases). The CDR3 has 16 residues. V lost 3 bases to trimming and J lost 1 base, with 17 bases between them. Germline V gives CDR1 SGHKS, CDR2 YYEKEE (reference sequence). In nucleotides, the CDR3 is TGTGCCAGCAGCTATCACGGGGGGCAAGGGTCCTACGAGCAGTACTTC. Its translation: CASSYHGGQGSYEQYF. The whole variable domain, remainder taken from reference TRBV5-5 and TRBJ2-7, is DAGVTQSPTHLIKTRGQQVTLRCSPISGHKSVSWYQQVLGQGPQFIFQYYEKEERGRGNFPDRFSARQFPNYSSELNVNALLLGDSALYLCASSYHGGQGSYEQYFGPGTRLTVT.

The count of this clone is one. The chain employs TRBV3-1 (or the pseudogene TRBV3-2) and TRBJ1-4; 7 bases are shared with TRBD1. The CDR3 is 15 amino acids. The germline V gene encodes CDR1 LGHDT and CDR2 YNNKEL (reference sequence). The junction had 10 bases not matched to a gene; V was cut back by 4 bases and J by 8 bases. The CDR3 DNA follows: TGTGCCAGCAGCCCACGGACAGGAGGAGGGGAAAAACTGTTTTTT. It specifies CASSPRTGGGEKLFF.

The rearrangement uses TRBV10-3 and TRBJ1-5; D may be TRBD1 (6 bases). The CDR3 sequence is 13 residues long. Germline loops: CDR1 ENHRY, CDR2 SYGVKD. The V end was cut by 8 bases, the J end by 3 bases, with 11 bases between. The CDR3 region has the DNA TGTGCCATCTCTAGGACAGACAATCAGCCCCAGCATTTT. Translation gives CAISRTDNQPQHF.

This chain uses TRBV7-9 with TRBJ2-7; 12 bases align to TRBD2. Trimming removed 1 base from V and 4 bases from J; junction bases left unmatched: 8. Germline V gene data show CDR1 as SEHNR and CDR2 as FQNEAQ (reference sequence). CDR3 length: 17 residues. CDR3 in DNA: TGTGCCAGCAGCTTAGAAGGGTCTAGCGGGAGGGATTACGAGCAGTACTTC. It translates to CASSLEGSSGRDYEQYF.

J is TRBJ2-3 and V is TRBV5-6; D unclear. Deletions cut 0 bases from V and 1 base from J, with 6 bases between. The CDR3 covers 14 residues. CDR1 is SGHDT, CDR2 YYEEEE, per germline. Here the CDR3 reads CASSLGLRTDTQYF. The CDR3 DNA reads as TGTGCCAGCAGCTTGGGACTTCGCACAGATACGCAGTATTTT.

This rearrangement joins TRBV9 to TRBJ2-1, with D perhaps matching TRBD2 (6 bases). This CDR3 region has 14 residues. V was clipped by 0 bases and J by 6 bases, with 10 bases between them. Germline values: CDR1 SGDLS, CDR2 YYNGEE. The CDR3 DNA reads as TGTGCCAGCAGCGTAGAACCCGGGGGCAATGAGCAGTTCTTC. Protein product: CASSVEPGGNEQFF.

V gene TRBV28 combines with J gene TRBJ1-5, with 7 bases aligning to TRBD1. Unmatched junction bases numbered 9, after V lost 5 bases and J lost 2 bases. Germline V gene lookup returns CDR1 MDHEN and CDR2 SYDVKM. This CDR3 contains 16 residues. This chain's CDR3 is CASSPSGGTGNQPQHF. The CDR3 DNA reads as TGTGCCAGCAGTCCCTCAGGGGGTACGGGCAATCAGCCCCAGCATTTT.

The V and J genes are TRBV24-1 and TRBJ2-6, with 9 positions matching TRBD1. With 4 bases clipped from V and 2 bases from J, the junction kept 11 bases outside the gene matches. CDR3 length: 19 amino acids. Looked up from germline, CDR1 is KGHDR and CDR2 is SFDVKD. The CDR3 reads CATSETPGQGITGANVLTF. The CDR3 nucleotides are TGTGCCACCAGTGAAACTCCCGGACAGGGGATAACTGGGGCCAACGTCCTGACTTTC.

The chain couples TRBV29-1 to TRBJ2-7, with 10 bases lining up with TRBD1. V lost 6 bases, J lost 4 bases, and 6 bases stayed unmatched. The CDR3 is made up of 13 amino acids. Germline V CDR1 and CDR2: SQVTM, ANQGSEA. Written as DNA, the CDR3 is TGCAGCGTGAAACGGACAGGGGGGTACGAGCAGTACTTC. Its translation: CSVKRTGGYEQYF.

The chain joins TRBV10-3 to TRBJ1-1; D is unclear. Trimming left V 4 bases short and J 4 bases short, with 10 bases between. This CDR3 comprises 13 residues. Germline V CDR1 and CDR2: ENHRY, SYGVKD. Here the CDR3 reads CAISAGMGTEAFF. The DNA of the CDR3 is TGTGCCATCAGTGCCGGGATGGGCACTGAAGCTTTCTTT.

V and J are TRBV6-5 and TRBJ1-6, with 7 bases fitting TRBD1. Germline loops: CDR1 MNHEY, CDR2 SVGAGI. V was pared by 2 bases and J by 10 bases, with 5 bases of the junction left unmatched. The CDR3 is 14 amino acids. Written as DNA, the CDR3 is TGTGCCAGCAGTTACACAGACAGGGCCTCACCCCTCCACTTT. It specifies CASSYTDRASPLHF.